Listed here are 5 T cell receptor beta chains from one sample, sequenced in a study of blood T cell repertoires in COVID-19. Sequencing used immunoSEQ multiplex PCR; TCRdb keeps in-frame clones, though not all of them. The sample lists fewer than 200,000 clones, approximately 82% occurring once. The sample was PBMCs or T cells enriched from blood (not recorded which). These receptors all come from a woman aged 45 to 65 who had recovered from COVID-19.

The rearrangement links TRBV6-1 to TRBJ2-7, with D possibly matching TRBD1 (5 bases). V lost 1 base to trimming and J lost 0 bases, with 13 bases between them. CDR1 and CDR2 from the germline V gene are MNHNS and SASEGT. The CDR3 is made up of 16 amino acids. This CDR3 is CASSEVGRADSYEQYV. DNA for the CDR3: TGTGCCAGCAGTGAAGTGGGGCGTGCCGACTCCTACGAGCAGTACGTC.

The V and J genes are TRBV5-1 and TRBJ1-1; TRBD1 matches at 7 bases. Germline V gives CDR1 SGHRS, CDR2 YFSETQ. J lost 3 bases, V lost 0 bases, and 11 bases had no gene match. The CDR3 sequence is 17 residues long. CDR3 protein: CASSLGGTVRRDTEAFF. The CDR3 nucleotides read TGCGCCAGCAGCTTGGGGGGGACAGTCCGTAGGGACACTGAAGCTTTCTTT.

The chain couples TRBV5-1 to TRBJ1-2, with TRBD1 matching over 10 bases. Germline trimming cut 4 bases from V and 6 bases from J; bases unmatched to any gene: 6. The CDR3 runs to 14 residues. The germline gives CDR1 SGHRS, CDR2 YFSETQ. CDR3 amino acids: CASSGSTGGDGYTF. The CDR3 DNA sequence: TGCGCCAGCAGCGGATCGACAGGGGGCGATGGCTACACCTTC.

V is TRBV6-5 and J is TRBJ1-1, with a tentative D call TRBD1 (5 bases). The germline V gene has CDR1 MNHEY and CDR2 SVGAGI. Trimming shortened V by 0 bases and J by 4 bases, and 9 bases separated the two germline ends. This CDR3 contains 14 residues. CDR3 sequence: CASSYSSGLTEAFF. CDR3 DNA sequence: TGTGCCAGCAGTTACTCGTCAGGGCTCACTGAAGCTTTCTTT.

The genes are TRBV2 and TRBJ1-6; D not certain. Germline V gene lookup returns CDR1 SNHLY and CDR2 FYNNEI. CDR3 length: 12 amino acids. Trimming removed 2 bases from V and 12 bases from J, with 8 bases in between. The CDR3, as DNA: TGTGCCAGCAGTGAAACAGCAGGACCCCTCCACTTT. Translated: CASSETAGPLHF.